This T cell receptor beta chain came from a study of T cells after yellow fever vaccination (dated by TCRdb to the late 2010s). About the full investigation: The SMART-Seq v4 Ultra Low Input RNA kit was used to prepare libraries from fractions with low cell numbers. To follow T-cell clones before and after primary and booster YFV17D yellow fever vaccination, bulk TCR alpha and beta repertoires were sequenced over time. The cohort comprised two healthy male donors, one aged 18 to 29 and one aged 30 to 40 years. Blood was collected at multiple timepoints before and after primary and secondary immunization, and bulk PBMC replicates and cell subsets were isolated. The full study reports these points: Because only a couple of donors were included in the study, the extent to which the findings can be generalized is limited. A small share of clonotypes occurred in both CD4 and CD8 compartments, likely arising from convergent recombination. The secondary T-cell response was found to be weaker but faster than the primary response, with a peak reached on day 5 rather than on day 15. After the booster, most clones that had expanded after primary vaccination were detected again (approximately 95% of CD4 and over 75% of CD8), suggesting broad maintenance of memory. FACS-sorted repertoires could contain abundant contaminating clonotypes from the bulk population, so computational filtering was required.

Synthesis of TCR cDNA relied on 5'RACE template switching, a step that introduced a universal primer site along with unique molecular identifiers. Priming of cDNA synthesis was performed from both the TCR alpha and TCR beta constant segments. Library amplification involved two PCR steps, and the second step added sample barcodes and sequencing adapters. Sequencing of libraries was done on Illumina HiSeq 2500 (2x100 bp) or NovaSeq (2x150 bp). In the paper's pipeline: MIGEC was used to demultiplex reads and collapse the reads into UMI consensus sequences, and MiXCR was used for V(D)J alignment. Clonotypes responding to the vaccine were identified with edgeR on replicate PBMC samples, with the criteria of FDR below 0.01 and a log2 fold change above 5 up to day 15. Each bulk clonotype was labeled CD4 or CD8 based on which sequenced repertoire, CD4 or CD8, contained the clonotype at higher abundance. The public reads were reprocessed in TCRdb via fastp at Q25 and MiXCR, keeping in-frame beta chains. Entries are consolidated by CDR3 protein sequence, retaining the most common genes and DNA. V and J calls and clone size were set by TCRdb, not the authors. The sample table records 500,000 to 650,000 distinct CDR3 sequences; about a sixth of these occur just once. Together, the top ten hold 17% of the sample.

About this clonotype: It lacks a known antigen. Within one base of it there is no much larger clone, and no base qualities were kept.

In light of the paper, this sample's treatment or condition label describes: live attenuated yellow fever vaccine strain. Two biological replicates of bulk PBMCs were collected at each blood-draw timepoint. PBMCs were isolated from peripheral blood using a standard Ficoll-Paque protocol. TriZol was used to extract RNA from bulk PBMCs, from CD4 and CD8 fractions, and from dextramer-positive and dextramer-negative fractions. V is cut by 7 bases and J by 4 bases, and the space between the germline ends is 11 bases. From the cysteine up to the phenylalanine, the CDR3 has a length of 14 residues. Only the CDR3 DNA is retained, 42 bases long and in frame from the first base.

The TCR originated in a man younger than 35 who received the YFV17D yellow fever vaccine. The rearranged segments are TRBV23-1 and TRBJ1-6; the D gene identity is not certain. TRBV23-1 is known as an ORF, though its function is uncertain. Here the sequenced sample was PBMCs, taken about 5 days after the first yellow fever vaccination. CDR3 reads: CASIRGRYNSPLHF. The base sequence is TGCGCCAGCATCCGAGGACGGTATAATTCACCCCTCCACTTT.